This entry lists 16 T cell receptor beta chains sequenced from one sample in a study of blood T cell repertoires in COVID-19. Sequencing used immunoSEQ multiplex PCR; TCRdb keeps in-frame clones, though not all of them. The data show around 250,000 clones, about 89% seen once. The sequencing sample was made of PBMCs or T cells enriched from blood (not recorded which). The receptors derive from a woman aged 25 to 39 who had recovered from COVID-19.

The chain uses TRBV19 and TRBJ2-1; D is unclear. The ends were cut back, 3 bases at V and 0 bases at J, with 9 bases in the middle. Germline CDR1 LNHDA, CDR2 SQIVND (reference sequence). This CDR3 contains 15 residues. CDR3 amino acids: CASSIIASSYNEQFF. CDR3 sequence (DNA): TGTGCCAGTAGTATTATAGCCAGCTCCTACAATGAGCAGTTCTTC.

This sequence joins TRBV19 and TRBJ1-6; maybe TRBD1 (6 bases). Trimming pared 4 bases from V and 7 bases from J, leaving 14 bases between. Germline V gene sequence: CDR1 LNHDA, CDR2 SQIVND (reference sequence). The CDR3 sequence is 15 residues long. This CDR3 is CASSNTGIQNSPLHF. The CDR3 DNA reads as TGTGCCAGTAGTAATACAGGGATCCAGAATTCACCCCTCCACTTT.

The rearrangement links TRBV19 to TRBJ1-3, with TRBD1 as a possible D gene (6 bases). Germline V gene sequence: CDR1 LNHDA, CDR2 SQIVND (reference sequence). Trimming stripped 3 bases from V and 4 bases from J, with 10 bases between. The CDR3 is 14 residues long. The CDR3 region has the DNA TGTGCCAGTAGTATCTCGGGACAAGGAAACACCATATATTTT. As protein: CASSISGQGNTIYF.

The chain's CDR3 is CAISTWGGNTGELFF. Here the CDR3 DNA reads TGTGCCATCAGCACCTGGGGCGGAAACACCGGGGAGCTGTTTTTT. This chain connects TRBV10-3 to TRBJ2-2, with a tentative D call TRBD1 (5 bases). CDR1 ENHRY and CDR2 SYGVKD come from the germline V gene. Trimming took off 6 bases at V and 2 bases at J, with 13 bases between the two ends. The CDR3 extends over 15 amino acids.

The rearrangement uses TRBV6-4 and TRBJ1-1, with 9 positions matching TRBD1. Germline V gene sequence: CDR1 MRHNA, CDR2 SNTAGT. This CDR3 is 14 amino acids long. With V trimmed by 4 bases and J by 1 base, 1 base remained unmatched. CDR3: CASSVGQGNTEAFF. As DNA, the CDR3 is TGTGCCAGCAGTGTGGGACAGGGGAACACTGAAGCTTTCTTT.

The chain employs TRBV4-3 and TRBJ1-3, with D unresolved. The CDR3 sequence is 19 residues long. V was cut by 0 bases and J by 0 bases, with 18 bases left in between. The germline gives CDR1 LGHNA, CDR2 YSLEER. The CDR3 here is CASSQDRSLAARSGNTIYF. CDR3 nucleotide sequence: TGCGCCAGCAGCCAAGATCGGTCCTTGGCGGCCCGCTCTGGAAACACCATATATTTT.

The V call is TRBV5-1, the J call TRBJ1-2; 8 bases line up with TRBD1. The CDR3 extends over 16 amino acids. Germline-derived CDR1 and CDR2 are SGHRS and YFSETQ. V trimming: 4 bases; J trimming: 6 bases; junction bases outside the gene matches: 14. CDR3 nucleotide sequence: TGCGCCAGCAGCACGAACCTCCTAGGACAGGGAAATGGCTACACCTTC. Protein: CASSTNLLGQGNGYTF.

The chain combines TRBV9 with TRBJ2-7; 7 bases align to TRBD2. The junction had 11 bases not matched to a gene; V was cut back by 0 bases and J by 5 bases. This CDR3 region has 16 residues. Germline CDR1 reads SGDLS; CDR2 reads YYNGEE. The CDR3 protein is CASSVVPRLAIHEQYF. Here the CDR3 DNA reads TGTGCCAGCAGCGTAGTCCCCCGACTAGCCATCCACGAGCAGTACTTC.

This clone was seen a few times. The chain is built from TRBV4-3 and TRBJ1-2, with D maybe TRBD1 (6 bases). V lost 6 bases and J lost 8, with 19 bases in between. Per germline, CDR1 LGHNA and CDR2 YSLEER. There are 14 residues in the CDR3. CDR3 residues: CASRGSTGTTGYTF. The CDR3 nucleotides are TGCGCCAGCAGGGGTTCGACAGGAACTACCGGCTACACCTTC.

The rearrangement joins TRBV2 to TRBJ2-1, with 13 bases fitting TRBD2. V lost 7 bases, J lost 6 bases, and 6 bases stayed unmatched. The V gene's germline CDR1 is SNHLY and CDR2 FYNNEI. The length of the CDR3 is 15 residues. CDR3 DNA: TGTGCCAGCACCGAGGGGACTAGCGGGATCAATGAGCAGTTCTTC. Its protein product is CASTEGTSGINEQFF.

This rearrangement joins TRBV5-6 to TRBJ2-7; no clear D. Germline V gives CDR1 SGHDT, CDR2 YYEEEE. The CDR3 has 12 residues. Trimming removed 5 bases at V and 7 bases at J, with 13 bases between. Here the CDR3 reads CASRQTSTEQYF. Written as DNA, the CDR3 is TGTGCCAGCAGACAGACATCTACGGAGCAGTACTTC.

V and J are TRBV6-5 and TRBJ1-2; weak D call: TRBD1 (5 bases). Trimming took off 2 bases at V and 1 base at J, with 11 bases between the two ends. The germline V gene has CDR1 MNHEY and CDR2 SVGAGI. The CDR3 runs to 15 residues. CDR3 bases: TGTGCCAGCAGTTACGGAGGGGAGGGTAACTATGGCTACACCTTC. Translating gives CASSYGGEGNYGYTF.

The DNA of the CDR3 is TGTGCCAGCAGCTTAGGAGGGCCTGGAAACACCATATATTTT. Translated: CASSLGGPGNTIYF. The chain uses TRBV7-3 and TRBJ1-3; D not resolved. CDR1 and CDR2 (germline): SGHTA, FQGTGA. This CDR3 comprises 14 residues. V was pared by 2 bases and J by 2 bases, with 7 bases between.

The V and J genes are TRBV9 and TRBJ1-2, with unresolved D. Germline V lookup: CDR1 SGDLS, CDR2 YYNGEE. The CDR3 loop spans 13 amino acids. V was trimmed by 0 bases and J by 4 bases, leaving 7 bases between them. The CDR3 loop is CASSVGNSYGYTF. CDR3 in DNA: TGTGCCAGCAGCGTAGGTAACTCCTATGGCTACACCTTC.

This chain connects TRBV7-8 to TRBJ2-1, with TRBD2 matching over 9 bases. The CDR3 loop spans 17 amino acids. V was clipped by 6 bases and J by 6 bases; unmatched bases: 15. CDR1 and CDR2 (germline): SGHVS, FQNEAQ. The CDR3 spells CASSIRPSGKVFNEQFF. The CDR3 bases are TGTGCCAGCAGTATACGGCCTAGCGGGAAGGTATTCAATGAGCAGTTCTTC.

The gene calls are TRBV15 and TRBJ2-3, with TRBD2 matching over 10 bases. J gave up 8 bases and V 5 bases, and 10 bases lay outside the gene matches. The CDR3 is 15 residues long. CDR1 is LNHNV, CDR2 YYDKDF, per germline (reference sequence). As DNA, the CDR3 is TGTGCCACCAGCTCCCAGCGGGAGGGCCTCCCTACGCAGTATTTT. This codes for CATSSQREGLPTQYF.